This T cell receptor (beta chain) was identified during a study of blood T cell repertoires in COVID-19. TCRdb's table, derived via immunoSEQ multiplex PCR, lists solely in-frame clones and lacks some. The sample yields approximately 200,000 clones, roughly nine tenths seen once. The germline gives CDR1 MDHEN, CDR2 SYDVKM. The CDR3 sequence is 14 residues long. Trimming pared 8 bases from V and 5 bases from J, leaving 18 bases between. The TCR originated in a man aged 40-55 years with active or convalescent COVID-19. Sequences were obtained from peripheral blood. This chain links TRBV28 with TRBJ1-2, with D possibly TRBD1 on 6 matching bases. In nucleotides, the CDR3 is TGTGCCAGCCTGGGGGGGGGCGCCAGGTATGGCTACACCTTC. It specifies CASLGGGARYGYTF.